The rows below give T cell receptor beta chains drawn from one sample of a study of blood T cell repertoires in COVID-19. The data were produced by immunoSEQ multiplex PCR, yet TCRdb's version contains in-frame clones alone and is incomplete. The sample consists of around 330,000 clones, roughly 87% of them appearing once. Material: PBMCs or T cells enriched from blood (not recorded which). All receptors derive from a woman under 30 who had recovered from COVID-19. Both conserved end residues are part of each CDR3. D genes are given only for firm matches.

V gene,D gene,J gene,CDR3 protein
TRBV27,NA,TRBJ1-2,CASSSDKNYGYTF
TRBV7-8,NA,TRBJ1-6,CASSLLGAVNSPLHF
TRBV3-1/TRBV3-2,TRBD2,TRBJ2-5,CASSQAVAGGPETQYF
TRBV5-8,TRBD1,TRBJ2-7,CASSTIRWDRGAEQYF
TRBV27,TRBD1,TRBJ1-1,CASSTRGQGVMNTEAFF
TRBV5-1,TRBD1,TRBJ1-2,CASSLDGTGDGGGYGYTF
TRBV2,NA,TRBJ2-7,CASRDPRGNDEQYF
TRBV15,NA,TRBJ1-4,CATSRDPPGGTNEKLFF
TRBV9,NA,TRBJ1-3,CASSAPGGQFSGNTIYF
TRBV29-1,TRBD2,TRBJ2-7,CSVWGGGGYEQYF
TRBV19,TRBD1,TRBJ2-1,CASSMRTGPHNEQFF
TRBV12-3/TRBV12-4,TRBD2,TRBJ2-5,CASRGLAAETQYF
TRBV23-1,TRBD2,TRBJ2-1,CASSQYGTTNNEQFF
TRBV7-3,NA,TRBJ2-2,CASSLIGTSSTGELFF
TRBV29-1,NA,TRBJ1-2,CSVESLYGYTF
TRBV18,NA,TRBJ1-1,CASSPLAEMNTEAFF
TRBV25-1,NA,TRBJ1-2,CASSSGGPGYTF
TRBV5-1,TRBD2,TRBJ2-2,CASGKTSGGENTGELFF
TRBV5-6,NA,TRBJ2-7,CASSQFAYEQYF
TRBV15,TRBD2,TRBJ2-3,CATSRAGGKDGGAGDTQYF
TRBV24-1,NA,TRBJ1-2,CATSRPGQGGYTF
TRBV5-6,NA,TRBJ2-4,CASSLRRLENIQYF
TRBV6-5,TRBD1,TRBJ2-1,CASSYSPGQAQFF
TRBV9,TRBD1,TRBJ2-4,CASSVAGGQGDIQYF
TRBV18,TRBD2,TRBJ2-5,CASSYEKSGTEETQYF
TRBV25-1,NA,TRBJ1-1,CASSGLRGKRPVEAFF
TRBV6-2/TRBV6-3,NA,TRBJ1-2,CASSYPGYGYTF
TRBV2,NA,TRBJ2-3,CASSEMLGTDTQYF
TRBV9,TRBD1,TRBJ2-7,CASSPRSEVTGGVYEQYF
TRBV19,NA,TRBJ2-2,CASSPRSRTEAGELFF
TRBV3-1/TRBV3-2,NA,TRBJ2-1,CASSQGRRNSYNEQFF
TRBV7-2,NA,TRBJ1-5,CASSVVGGGGNQPQHF
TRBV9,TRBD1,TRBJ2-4,CASSFGTEGAKNIQYF
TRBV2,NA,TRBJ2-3,CASTRDFTDTQYF
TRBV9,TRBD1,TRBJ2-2,CASSLRQGSGELFF
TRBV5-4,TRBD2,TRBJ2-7,CASTAPSRSGGAGYEQYF
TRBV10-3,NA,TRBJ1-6,CAISETRDGSPLHF
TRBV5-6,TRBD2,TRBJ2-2,CASSLAMASGNTGELFF
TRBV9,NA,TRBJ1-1,CASSAPLGGMNTEAFF
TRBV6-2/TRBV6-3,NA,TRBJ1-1,CASSYGQLNTEAFF
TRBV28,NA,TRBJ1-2,CASSLPGTTNGYTF
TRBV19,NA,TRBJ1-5,CASDDRLSNQPQHF
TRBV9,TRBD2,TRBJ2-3,CASSIAGGTDTQYF
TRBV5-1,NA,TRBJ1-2,CASKVVEGWSGYTF
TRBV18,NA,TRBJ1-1,CASSPTSGGADTEAFF
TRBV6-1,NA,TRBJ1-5,CASSEFVARGNQPQHF